These 22 T cell receptor beta chains originate from one sample sequenced in a study of graft-versus-host responses after intestinal transplantation. Libraries were prepared by immunoSEQ multiplex PCR; TCRdb keeps only in-frame clonotypes and omits some of them. The sample lists 120,000 or so clones; 85% to 95% were seen once. Their target antigens are unknown. This material consisted of unstimulated CD8+ T cells sorted from spleen or lymph node cells, taken before intestinal transplant. All receptors derive from a human donor who received an intestinal transplant.

The chain carries TRBV5-3 and TRBJ2-2, with 9 bases matching TRBD2. TRBV5-3 is flagged as an ORF with uncertain function. With 4 bases clipped from V and 2 bases from J, the junction kept 9 bases outside the gene matches. This CDR3 is built from 17 residues. The CDR3, as DNA: TGTGCCAGAAGCGGTCCCGTAGCGGGAGTAAACACCGGGGAGCTGTTTTTT. Its protein product is CARSGPVAGVNTGELFF.

This sequence joins TRBV27 and TRBJ1-5; D unresolved. V lost 0 bases, J lost 8 bases, and 8 bases lay in between. The CDR3 spans 13 residues. The germline gives CDR1 MNHEY, CDR2 SMNVEV (reference sequence). The CDR3 is CASSLSVREPQHF. DNA for the CDR3: TGTGCCAGCAGTTTATCTGTGCGGGAGCCCCAGCATTTT.

The table lists this clone with a count of one. This chain uses TRBV6-4 with TRBJ2-7; D is uncertain. Germline V gene sequence: CDR1 MRHNA, CDR2 SNTAGT. V was trimmed by 5 bases and J by 0 bases, leaving 11 bases between them. The CDR3 has 14 residues. This CDR3 is CASSIPISSYEQYF. The CDR3 DNA is TGTGCCAGCAGTATACCCATTAGCTCCTACGAGCAGTACTTC.

The CDR3 loop reads CASSGQSGSGNLEQFF. The DNA of the CDR3 is TGTGCCAGCAGCGGGCAGAGCGGGAGTGGGAACCTTGAGCAGTTCTTC. The rearrangement uses TRBV9 and TRBJ2-1, with TRBD2 matching 8 bases. The CDR3 loop spans 16 amino acids. Germline assignment: CDR1 SGDLS and CDR2 YYNGEE. V dropped 3 bases and J dropped 9; count of bases not matched to a gene: 14.

The CDR3 DNA sequence: TGTGCCAGCAGTGATCCGGGACAGGGGGCGGACGAGCAGTACTTC. It codes for CASSDPGQGADEQYF. This chain uses TRBV2 with TRBJ2-7; 12 bases agree with TRBD1. Germline CDR1 is SNHLY and CDR2 is FYNNEI. This CDR3 has 15 residues. J lost 5 bases, V lost 3 bases, and 5 bases had no gene match. The entire variable domain, with the rest obtained from reference TRBV2 and TRBJ2-7, is as follows: EPEVTQTPSHQVTQMGQEVILRCVPISNHLYFYWYRQILGQKVEFLVSFYNNEISEKSEIFDDQFSVERPDGSNFTLKIRSTKLEDSAMYFCASSDPGQGADEQYFGPGTRLTVT.

The chain recombines TRBV27 with TRBJ1-4; D perhaps matches TRBD1 (5 bases). Between the trimmed V and J ends, which lost 4 bases and 0 bases, there was a span of 9 bases. Germline V CDR1 and CDR2: MNHEY, SMNVEV (reference sequence). The CDR3 totals 15 residues. CDR3 loop: CASSSGTATNEKLFF. DNA of the CDR3: TGTGCCAGCAGTTCGGGGACCGCAACTAATGAAAAACTGTTTTTT.

V gene TRBV9 combines with J gene TRBJ2-3; the D gene is possibly TRBD1 (6 bases). V dropped 3 bases and J dropped 8 bases, with 13 bases sitting between them. The CDR3 loop spans 13 amino acids. Germline lookup yields CDR1 SGDLS and CDR2 YYNGEE. This chain's CDR3 is CASSERTDRTQYF. CDR3 in DNA: TGTGCCAGCAGCGAGCGGACAGACCGTACGCAGTATTTT.

The genes are TRBV6-5 and TRBJ1-1; D is possibly TRBD1 (6 bases). Germline CDR1 reads MNHEY; CDR2 reads SVGAGI. Between the trimmed V and J ends, which lost 6 bases and 3 bases, there was a span of 14 bases. This CDR3 is 14 amino acids long. Here the CDR3 DNA reads TGTGCCAGCAGACCCGGGGGGGCCCACACTGAAGCTTTCTTT. Protein: CASRPGGAHTEAFF.

This clone came up once. The chain recombines TRBV19 with TRBJ2-1; D is undetermined. Trimming removed 5 bases at V and 2 bases at J, with 7 bases between. Germline CDR1 and CDR2: LNHDA and SQIVND (reference sequence). CDR3 size: 13 residues. CDR3 protein: CASSLGTYNEQFF. CDR3 coding DNA: TGTGCCAGTAGTCTAGGGACCTACAATGAGCAGTTCTTC.

The chain joins TRBV4-1 to TRBJ2-5, with TRBD2 matching over 8 bases. The DNA matches TRBJ2-7 better at its end, which makes the J call doubtful. This CDR3 comprises 16 residues. The germline gives CDR1 MGHRA, CDR2 YSYEKL. The CDR3: CASSQAETSETYEQYF. As DNA, the CDR3 is TGCGCCAGCAGCCAAGCGGAGACTAGCGAAACCTACGAGCAGTACTTC.

V is TRBV4-1 and J is TRBJ2-5, with D perhaps assigned TRBD1 or TRBD2 (5 bases each). Germline V gene lookup returns CDR1 MGHRA and CDR2 YSYEKL. The CDR3 has 14 residues. V was pared by 1 base and J by 5 bases, with 11 bases between. CDR3 protein: CASSQGQWGETQYF. DNA of the CDR3: TGCGCCAGCAGCCAAGGACAGTGGGGGGAGACCCAGTACTTC.

The gene calls are TRBV19 and TRBJ1-3, with TRBD1 as a possible D gene (6 bases). Germline values: CDR1 LNHDA, CDR2 SQIVND (reference sequence). The ends were cut back, 3 bases at V and 2 bases at J, with 17 bases in the middle. The CDR3 has 17 residues. In nucleotides, the CDR3 is TGTGCCAGTAGTATCCCACTCGGACAGCCTCCTGGAAACACCATATATTTT. Its protein product is CASSIPLGQPPGNTIYF.

The genes are TRBV7-6 and TRBJ2-7; D not certain. Trimming shortened V by 4 bases and J by 3 bases, and 10 bases separated the two germline ends. Germline CDR1 is SGHVS and CDR2 is FNYEAQ. This CDR3 is 13 amino acids long. CDR3 protein: CASSSGLGYEQYF. Written as DNA, the CDR3 is TGTGCCAGCAGCTCTGGTCTCGGCTACGAGCAGTACTTC.

CDR3 loop: CASSEAPSGRRPDTQYF. CDR3 DNA: TGTGCCAGCAGTGAAGCCCCTAGCGGGAGAAGGCCAGATACGCAGTATTTT. V is TRBV6-1 and J is TRBJ2-3, with 10 bases that match TRBD2. The junction had 7 bases not matched to a gene; V was cut back by 0 bases and J by 4 bases. The germline V gene encodes CDR1 MNHNS and CDR2 SASEGT. This CDR3 contains 17 residues.

The chain has TRBV11-2 and TRBJ2-7; D may be TRBD2 (6 bases). This CDR3 has 16 residues. Trimming left V 8 bases short and J 4 bases short, with 24 bases between. CDR1 is SGHAT and CDR2 is FQNNGV in the germline V gene. CDR3 DNA: TGTGCCAGCGACCCCTGGGACTCGGGGAGAACTTACGAGCAGTACTTC. It codes for CASDPWDSGRTYEQYF.

This chain joins TRBV29-1 and TRBJ2-3; D is tentatively TRBD1 or TRBD2 (5 bases each). The V and J ends lost 7 bases and 6 bases respectively, with 14 bases between them. Per germline, CDR1 SQVTM and CDR2 ANQGSEA. The CDR3 runs to 12 residues. The CDR3 region has the DNA TGCAGCGCCACTGAGGGGTCGGATACGCAGTATTTT. Amino acid sequence: CSATEGSDTQYF.

The CDR3 nucleotides are TGTGCCAGTAGTCTTGCAGTGCAAATGAGAGAGCAGTACTTC. Its protein product is CASSLAVQMREQYF. V is TRBV19 and J is TRBJ2-7; D gene ambiguous. The CDR3 sequence is 14 residues long. Trimming removed 5 bases from V and 7 bases from J, with 18 bases in between. Germline V gives CDR1 LNHDA, CDR2 SQIVND (reference sequence).

The gene calls are TRBV30 and TRBJ1-1; D ambiguous. There are 11 residues in the CDR3. Germline values: CDR1 GTSNPN, CDR2 SVGIG (reference sequence). With 3 bases removed from V and 8 bases from J, the gap between germline ends came to 10 bases. DNA of the CDR3: TGTGCCTGGAGCCCACAGCGAGAAGCTTTCTTT. It translates to CAWSPQREAFF.

J is TRBJ2-7 and V is TRBV28; 10 bases are shared with TRBD2. The CDR3 contains 17 residues. Trimming at V came to 0 bases and at J to 0 bases, leaving 5 bases not matched to a gene. Germline V CDR1 and CDR2: MDHEN, SYDVKM. The CDR3 DNA reads as TGTGCCAGCAGTTTATGGGCTAGCGGGAGCCTCTCCTACGAGCAGTACTTC. Protein product: CASSLWASGSLSYEQYF.

This clone showed up just once. The gene calls are TRBV27 and TRBJ2-7; D might be TRBD2 (6 bases). The CDR3 extends over 13 amino acids. Germline V CDR1 and CDR2: MNHEY, SMNVEV (reference sequence). V gave up 4 bases and J gave up 2 bases, with 9 bases separating them. CDR3 amino acids: CASSSGEAYEQYF. CDR3 coding DNA: TGTGCCAGCAGTTCCGGGGAGGCCTACGAGCAGTACTTC.

The gene calls are TRBV4-1 and TRBJ2-7; 7 bases map to TRBD2. Germline V gene data show CDR1 as MGHRA and CDR2 as YSYEKL. V was clipped by 3 bases and J by 0 bases; unmatched bases: 5. The CDR3 has 15 residues. The CDR3 region has the DNA TGCGCCAGCAGCCACCTAGCGGATTTCTCCTACGAGCAGTACTTC. It codes for CASSHLADFSYEQYF.

The chain links TRBV10-2 to TRBJ2-1, with TRBD1 identical over 7 bases. Losses at the gene ends were 4 bases for V and 0 bases for J; bases not matched to a gene: 3. The length of the CDR3 is 15 residues. Germline loops: CDR1 WSHSY, CDR2 SAAADI. CDR3 in DNA: TGCGCCAGCAGTGGACAGGGCCCCTCCTACAATGAGCAGTTCTTC. Amino acid sequence: CASSGQGPSYNEQFF.